The TCR beta chain under discussion was sequenced for a study of T-cell memory formation after mild COVID-19. From the 5' RACE reads, TCRdb called clonotypes with MiXCR, one entry per CDR3 protein. The data contain hundreds of thousands of distinct CDR3 sequences, about 23% of them singletons. Trimming took 0 bases from V and 4 from J; bases not matched to a gene: 6. Germline values: CDR1 SGDLS, CDR2 YYNGEE. The CDR3 runs 15 residues. The material sequenced was PBMCs or a T cell subset sorted from them (not recorded which). The J gene is TRBJ1-2, the V gene TRBV9, with 7 bases lining up with TRBD1. This TCR was sampled from an adult woman who had mild COVID-19 (a few samples of this study predate the infection). Cell type and time point are not known. The CDR3: CASSVADRVGYGYTF. CDR3 bases: TGTGCCAGCAGCGTAGCTGACAGGGTAGGCTATGGCTACACCTTC.